This TCR beta chain was sequenced for a study of cytomegalovirus exposure and HLA in healthy donors. Background on the study: Findings of an earlier analysis included around 100 million unique TCR beta sequences from roughly 190 million T cells.

Regarding this clone: What it recognizes is unknown.

Study results and limitations: Earlier analysis looked at TCR beta V segments, and most were productive about 90% or about 30% of the time. Overall, approximately 150 TCR beta chains were annotated as cytomegalovirus-associated.

Primers for the PCR totalled 60 Vbeta and 13 Jbeta. In the original processing: In a later analysis, the count reached tens of millions of unique TCR beta chains, with approximately 11 million shared. Profiled with immunoSEQ multiplex PCR; TCRdb holds only in-frame clones, not every one. V, J and clone size derive from that table, while D and trimming were established from the DNA sequence. The table has about 190,000 clones, about 70% seen once. The CDR3 sequence is 17 residues long. Unmatched junction bases numbered 11, after V lost 5 bases and J lost 1 base. Germline V CDR1 and CDR2: SGHTA, FQGNSA.

This clonotype originated in a woman in her twenties or thirties in good health and CMV-seronegative. Sequencing input: PBMCs. The rearrangement links TRBV7-2 to TRBJ2-3; 8 bases are shared with TRBD2. This CDR3 is CASSPTRGRTGTDTQYF. CDR3 sequence (DNA): TGTGCCAGCAGCCCGACGCGCGGGAGGACCGGCACAGATACGCAGTATTTT.